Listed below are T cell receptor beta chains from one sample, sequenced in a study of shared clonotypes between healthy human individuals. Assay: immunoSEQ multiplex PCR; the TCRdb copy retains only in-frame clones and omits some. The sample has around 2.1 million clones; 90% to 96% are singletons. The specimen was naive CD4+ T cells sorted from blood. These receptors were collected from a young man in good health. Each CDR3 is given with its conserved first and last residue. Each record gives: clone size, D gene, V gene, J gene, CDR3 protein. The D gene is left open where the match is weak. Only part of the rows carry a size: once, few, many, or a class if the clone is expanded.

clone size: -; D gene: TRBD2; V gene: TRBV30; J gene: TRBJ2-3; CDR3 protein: CASEREGTDTQYF
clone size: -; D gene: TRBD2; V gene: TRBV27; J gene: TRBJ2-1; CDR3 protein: CASSTGLDGLEQFF
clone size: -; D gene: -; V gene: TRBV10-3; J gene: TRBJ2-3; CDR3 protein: CAISEGAGINLPRDTQYF
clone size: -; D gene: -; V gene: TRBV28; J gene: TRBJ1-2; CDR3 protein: CASSTTTVPSSNYGYTF
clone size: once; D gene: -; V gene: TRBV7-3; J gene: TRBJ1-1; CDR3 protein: CASSSDGNTEAFF
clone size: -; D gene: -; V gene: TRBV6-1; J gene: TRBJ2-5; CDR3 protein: CASIQGPQETQYF
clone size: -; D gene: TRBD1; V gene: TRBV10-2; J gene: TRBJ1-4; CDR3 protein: CASRQTGGAEKLFF
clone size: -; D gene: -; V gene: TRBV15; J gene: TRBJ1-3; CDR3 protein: CATSRESQFGNTIYF
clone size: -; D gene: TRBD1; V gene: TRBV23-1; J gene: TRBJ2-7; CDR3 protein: CASSQSKVKGAKYEQYF
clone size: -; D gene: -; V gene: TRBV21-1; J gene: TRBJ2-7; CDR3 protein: CASSAGTRSSYEQYF
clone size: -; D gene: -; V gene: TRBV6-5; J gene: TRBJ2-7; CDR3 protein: CASSYSRDSPSYEQYF
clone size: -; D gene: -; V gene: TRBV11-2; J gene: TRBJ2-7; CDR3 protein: CASRRTGKGSYEQYF
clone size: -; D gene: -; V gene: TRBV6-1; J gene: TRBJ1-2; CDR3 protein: CASSGTVYNYGYTF
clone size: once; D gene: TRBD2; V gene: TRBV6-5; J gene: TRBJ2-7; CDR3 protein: CASLRTSGGYEQYF
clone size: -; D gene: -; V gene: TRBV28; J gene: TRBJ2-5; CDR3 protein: CASSLTSIQETQYF
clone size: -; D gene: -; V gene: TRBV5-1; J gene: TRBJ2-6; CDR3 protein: CASSLVAGYGANVLTF
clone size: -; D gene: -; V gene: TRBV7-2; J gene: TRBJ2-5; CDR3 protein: CASRNRDTIQETQYF
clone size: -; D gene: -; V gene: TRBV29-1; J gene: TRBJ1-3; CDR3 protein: CSVGAGAGNTIYF
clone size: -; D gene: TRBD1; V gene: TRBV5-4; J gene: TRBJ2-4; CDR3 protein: CASSPDRAIPKNIQYF
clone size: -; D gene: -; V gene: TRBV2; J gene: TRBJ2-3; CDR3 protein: CASSPGFRGGTDTQYF
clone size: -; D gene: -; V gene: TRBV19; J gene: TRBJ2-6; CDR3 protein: CASSIARWGAGANVLTF
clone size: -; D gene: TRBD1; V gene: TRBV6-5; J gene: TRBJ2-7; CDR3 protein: CASSYWGDRGRREQYF
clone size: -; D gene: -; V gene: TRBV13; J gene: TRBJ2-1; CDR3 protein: CASSARRLSSYNEQFF
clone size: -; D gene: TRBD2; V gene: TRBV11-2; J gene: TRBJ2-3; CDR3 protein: CASSSGLAVITDTQYF
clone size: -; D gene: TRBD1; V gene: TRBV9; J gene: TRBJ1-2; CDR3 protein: CASSVATGDGYGYTF